What follows is one TCR beta chain and its context. The count of this clone is one. The antigen this receptor binds is unknown. Per-base quality was not reported, and no clone a single base away is much larger than it. These data are taken from a study of beta chain features in type 1 diabetes (dated by TCRdb to the late 2010s). For context, the study as a whole: Mean age, gender distribution, total cell number and subset yield did not differ between patients and healthy donors. In the study, recently diagnosed type 1 diabetes patients and matched healthy donors were compared on the TCRB repertoires of their sorted circulating CD4+ T cell subsets. A total of some 100,000,000 sorted cells were examined across all samples, and a strong correlation was observed between cell number per subset and RNA yield. Regulatory and stem cell-like memory subsets were isolated from only 8 patients and roughly eight healthy donors, whereas naive and central memory subsets came from all 30 or so donors.

The High Capacity cDNA Reverse Transcription Kit was used to reverse transcribe all of the isolated RNA, meaning that expressed TCRB transcripts were what got sequenced. Deep immunoSEQ sequencing was applied to naive, central memory and regulatory T cell samples, giving an average of about 3.7 million total reads per sample. After sorted cells were lysed in RLT buffer, RNA was extracted with DNase-treated RNeasy Micro or Mini kits, with the choice depending on cell number. Each cell subset was processed separately to prevent cross-contamination, with patient and healthy donor samples processed together. TCRB sequences were amplified from cDNA with the immunoSEQ multiplex PCR, producing 87-bp fragments spanning the CDR3 region. Sequencing of the amplicons was performed on the Illumina HiSeq platform. The authors' pipeline ran thus. Synthetic template baselines were used to correct PCR bias computationally, reads within Hamming distance 2 were collapsed, and singletons that could not be merged were discarded. By aligning reads against IMGT, V, D and J genes, CDR3 length, and insertions or deletions at six rearrangement sites were assigned. Within each subset, clonotype counts were normalized to sorted cell number, and only after that were true diversity and Gini coefficients computed with the tcR R package. The overlap coefficient, calculated on TCRB nucleotide sequences, was used to quantify repertoire sharing. As a proxy for the pre-selection repertoire, out-of-frame TCRB sequences from naive cells were analyzed. This is the immuneACCESS table as TCRdb keeps it, with only in-frame sequences that have V and J called. A part of the clones is gone; compared with another copy, unresolved V genes explain less than half, and the rest is unexplained. That table supplies the V and J calls and clone size; D and trimming were determined from the DNA. This sample lists about 350,000 clones; roughly a fifth were detected once. Clones ranked in the top ten supply around 0.04% of the sample.

Each donor gave one peripheral blood draw, roughly 0.11 L on average, collected into heparinised tubes. A BD FACSAria II was used to sort naive, central memory, regulatory and stem cell-like memory CD4+ T cells with a panel that included CD45RO, CCR7, CD25, CD127, CD95 and CD27. A purity above 95% was achieved for all sorted populations. PBMCs were separated immediately by Lymphoprep density gradient centrifugation and were stained directly, without being cultured. So that batch effects would be minimized, each experiment stained and sorted samples in pairs, pairing one healthy donor with one patient. The germline ends are 10 bases apart after V is trimmed by 3 bases and J by 4 bases. The CDR3, from cysteine to phenylalanine, totals 14 residues. Of all the DNA, just the CDR3 is kept, 42 bases in frame from base 1. CDR1 and CDR2 are drawn from the germline V gene: LGHNA, YNFKEQ. The study at large found these results: HLA sub-analyses involved small numbers of individuals, so any influence of HLA type on TCRB rearrangement remained unresolved. Because cDNA rather than genomic DNA was sequenced, highly expressing activated cells could have been over-represented, although no difference in activation and CD3 levels was found between groups. In all four CD4+ subsets, TCRB CDR3 length was moderately but significantly shorter in type 1 diabetes patients. Naive, central memory and regulatory TCRB repertoires appeared more similar among patients than among healthy donors. PCR may preferentially amplify shorter templates, but because patient and control samples were amplified and corrected together, any resulting skew would affect both groups equally. Fewer insertions and more nucleotide deletions at VDJ recombination sites were observed in patients with type 1 diabetes, implying thymic rearrangement abnormalities.

The sample consisted of naive CD4+ T cells from blood. Reading the label with the study, this specimen's cell subset or site is: true naive CD4+ T cells. The TCR originated in a woman aged 18-29 years in good health. Recombination linked TRBV4-2 to TRBJ2-1; tentative D gene TRBD1, with 6 bases matching. The CDR3 sequence is CASSQGTQYNEQFF. In nucleotide form, the sequence is TGTGCCAGCAGCCAGGGGACACAATACAATGAGCAGTTCTTC.